This TCR beta chain was obtained from a study of T-cell reconstitution after alpha-beta-depleted transplantation in children. For TCRbeta, the library was prepared with unique molecular identifiers. MiXCR, applied by TCRdb to the PCR reads, yields one record per CDR3 protein. Of some 200,000 distinct CDR3 sequences listed, approximately 14% were seen once; the top ten hold 13%. Many counts were recorded for this clonotype. This CDR3 spans 15 amino acids. Trimming removed 1 base from V and 6 bases from J, with 13 bases in between. In germline, CDR1 is SGHRS, CDR2 YFSETQ. This TCR was recovered from a human donor who donated a stem cell graft to a child with acute lymphoblastic leukemia. The material was PBMCs from the stem cell graft donor, obtained from the stem cell graft. The J gene is TRBJ2-2, the V gene TRBV5-1, with a tentative D call TRBD1 (5 bases). This CDR3 is CASSLFPGLAGELFF. CDR3 coding DNA: TGCGCCAGCAGCTTGTTTCCAGGGTTGGCCGGGGAGCTGTTTTTT. Variable domain in full (rest from reference TRBV5-1 and TRBJ2-2): KAGVTQTPRYLIKTRGQQVTLSCSPISGHRSVSWYQQTPGQGLQFLFEYFSETQRNKGNFPGRFSGRQFSNSRSEMNVSTLELGDSALYLCASSLFPGLAGELFFGEGSRLTVL.